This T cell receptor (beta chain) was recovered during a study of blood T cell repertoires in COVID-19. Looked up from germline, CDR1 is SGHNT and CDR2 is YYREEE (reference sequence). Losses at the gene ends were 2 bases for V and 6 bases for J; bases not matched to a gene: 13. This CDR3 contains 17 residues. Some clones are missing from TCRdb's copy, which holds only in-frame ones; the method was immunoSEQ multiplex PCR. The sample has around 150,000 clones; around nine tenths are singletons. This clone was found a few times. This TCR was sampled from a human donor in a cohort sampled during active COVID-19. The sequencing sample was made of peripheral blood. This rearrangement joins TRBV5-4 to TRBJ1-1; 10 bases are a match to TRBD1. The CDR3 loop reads CASSFLYAGQGTAEAFF. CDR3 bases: TGTGCCAGCAGCTTTCTCTATGCGGGACAGGGGACCGCTGAAGCTTTCTTT.